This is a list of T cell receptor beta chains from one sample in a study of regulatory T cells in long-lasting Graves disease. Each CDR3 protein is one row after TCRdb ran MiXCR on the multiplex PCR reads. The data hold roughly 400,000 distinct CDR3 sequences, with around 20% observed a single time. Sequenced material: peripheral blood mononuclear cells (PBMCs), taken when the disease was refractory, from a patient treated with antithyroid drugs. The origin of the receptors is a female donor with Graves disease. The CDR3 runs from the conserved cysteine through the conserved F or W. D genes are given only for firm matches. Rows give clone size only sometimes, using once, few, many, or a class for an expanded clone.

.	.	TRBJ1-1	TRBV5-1	CASSLALGATEAFF	TGCGCCAGCAGCTTGGCGTTGGGAGCCACTGAAGCTTTCTTT
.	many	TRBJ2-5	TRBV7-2	CASSLRGVLPGETQYF	TGTGCCAGCAGCTTAAGGGGCGTTCTCCCCGGGGAGACCCAGTACTTC
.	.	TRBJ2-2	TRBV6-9	CASSYLNTGELSF	TGTGCCAGCAGTTACCTGAACACCGGGGAGCTGTCTTTT
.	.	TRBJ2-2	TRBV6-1	CASSKGQYTGELFF	TGTGCCAGCAGTAAAGGACAGTACACCGGGGAGCTGTTTTTT
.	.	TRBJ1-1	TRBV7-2	CASSSRTAARGTEAFF	TGTGCCAGCAGCTCTCGGACGGCGGCACGGGGCACTGAAGCTTTCTTT
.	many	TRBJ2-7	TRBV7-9	CASEKVGLYEQYF	TGTGCCAGCGAAAAAGTCGGGCTCTACGAGCAGTACTTC
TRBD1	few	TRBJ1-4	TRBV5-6	CASSLSTGMDEKLFF	TGTGCCAGCAGCTTATCGACAGGGATGGACGAAAAACTGTTTTTT
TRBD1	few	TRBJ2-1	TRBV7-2	CASSPQGQRAYNEQFF	TGTGCCAGCAGCCCCCAGGGACAGAGAGCCTACAATGAGCAGTTCTTC
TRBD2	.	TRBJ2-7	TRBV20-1	CSARAPGLDYEQYF	TGCAGTGCTAGAGCGCCGGGACTAGACTACGAGCAGTACTTC
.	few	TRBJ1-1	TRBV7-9	CASSLGQLPQSNTEAFF	TGTGCCAGCAGCTTAGGCCAACTCCCGCAGTCGAACACTGAAGCTTTCTTT
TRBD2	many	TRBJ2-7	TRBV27	CASRPAGGPVEQYF	TGTGCCAGCAGGCCAGCGGGAGGGCCTGTCGAGCAGTACTTC